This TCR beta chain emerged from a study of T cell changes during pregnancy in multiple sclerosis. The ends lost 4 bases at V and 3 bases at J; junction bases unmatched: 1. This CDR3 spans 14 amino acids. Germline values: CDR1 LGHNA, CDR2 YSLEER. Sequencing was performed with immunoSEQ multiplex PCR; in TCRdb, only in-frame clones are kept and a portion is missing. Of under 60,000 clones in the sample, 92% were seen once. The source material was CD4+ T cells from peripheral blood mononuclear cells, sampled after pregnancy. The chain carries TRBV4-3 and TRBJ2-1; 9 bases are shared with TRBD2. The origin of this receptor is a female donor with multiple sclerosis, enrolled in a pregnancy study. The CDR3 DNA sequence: TGCGCCAGCAGCCTAGCGGGGGACTACAATGAGCAGTTCTTC. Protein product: CASSLAGDYNEQFF.